Presented here are 18 T cell receptor beta chains from one specimen sequenced in a study of Ad26.COV2.S vaccination and SARS-CoV-2 variants (dated by TCRdb to the early 2020s). The receptor library was made with the immunoSEQ multiplex PCR assay. This is the immuneACCESS table as TCRdb keeps it, with only in-frame sequences that have V and J called. A part of the clones is gone; compared with another copy, unresolved V genes explain less than half, and the rest is unexplained. This sample comprises about 680,000 clones, approximately 88% of them detected only once. Around 1.4% of the sample rests with the top ten. The treatment or condition label on this specimen signifies: roughly 20 received Ad26.COV2.S at low or high dose, single or two shots; about 5 received placebo; per-sample allocation not given. For vaccine and placebo recipients, the sequenced repertoires came from samples collected on day 63 after the first injection.

The specimen comprised peripheral blood, sampled in a trial of Ad26.COV2.S vaccine versus placebo. Every receptor here comes from a person between 18 and 60 years old who received the Ad26.COV2.S COVID-19 vaccine or a placebo.

The chain carries TRBV30 and TRBJ1-6, with D perhaps matching TRBD1 (6 bases). With 3 bases removed from V and 7 bases from J, the gap between germline ends came to 16 bases. CDR1 and CDR2 from the germline V gene are GTSNPN and SVGIG (reference sequence). The CDR3 is 15 residues long. CDR3 loop: CAWRMFGGQNSPLHF. CDR3 coding DNA: TGTGCCTGGAGAATGTTTGGGGGCCAGAATTCACCCCTCCACTTT.

This chain links TRBV2 with TRBJ2-5, with D possibly called TRBD1 or TRBD2 (6 bases each). V gave up 6 bases and J gave up 3 bases, with 14 bases separating them. Germline V lookup: CDR1 SNHLY, CDR2 FYNNEI. CDR3 length: 14 residues. The CDR3 sequence: CASRGRRGEETQYF. The CDR3 DNA sequence: TGTGCCAGCAGAGGGCGTAGGGGGGAAGAGACCCAGTACTTC.

V gene TRBV19 combines with J gene TRBJ1-6, with D unresolved. CDR1 is LNHDA, CDR2 SQIVND, per germline (reference sequence). V dropped 2 bases and J dropped 5 bases, with 10 bases sitting between them. The CDR3 contains 15 residues. This chain's CDR3 is CASSINSGNNSPLHF. In DNA, the CDR3 is TGTGCCAGTAGTATAAACTCCGGAAATAATTCACCCCTCCACTTT. The variable domain in full, with the rest retrieved from reference TRBV19 and TRBJ1-6, is DGGITQSPKYLFRKEGQNVTLSCEQNLNHDAMYWYRQDPGQGLRLIYYSQIVNDFQKGDIAEGYSVSREKKESFPLTVTSAQKNPTAFYLCASSINSGNNSPLHFGNGTRLTVT.

This clone has more than one count but fewer than ten. The rearrangement links TRBV5-1 to TRBJ1-2, with a tentative D call TRBD1 (6 bases). V lost 1 base to trimming and J lost 9 bases, with 13 bases between them. The CDR3 loop spans 13 amino acids. Germline V CDR1 and CDR2: SGHRS, YFSETQ. The CDR3 loop is CASSLTGAVSYTF. The CDR3 DNA is TGCGCCAGCAGCTTGACGGGGGCGGTTAGCTACACCTTC.

The chain employs TRBV5-1 and TRBJ2-7; no definite D call. Germline V gives CDR1 SGHRS, CDR2 YFSETQ. Trimming pared 3 bases from V and 0 bases from J, leaving 4 bases between. There are 12 residues in the CDR3. CDR3 residues: CASSYSSYEQYF. The DNA for the CDR3 is TGCGCCAGCAGCTATAGCTCCTACGAGCAGTACTTC.

The gene calls are TRBV7-6 and TRBJ1-5; the D gene is possibly TRBD1 (5 bases). V lost 3 bases to trimming and J lost 2 bases, with 11 bases between them. The CDR3 has 15 residues. Germline CDR1 SGHVS, CDR2 FNYEAQ. Here the CDR3 reads CASSLGPLGNQPQHF. The CDR3 bases are TGTGCCAGCAGCTTGGGGCCCTTAGGCAATCAGCCCCAGCATTTT.

The rearrangement links TRBV3-1 (or the pseudogene TRBV3-2) to TRBJ2-7; 10 positions agree with TRBD2. Germline loops: CDR1 LGHDT, CDR2 YNNKEL (reference sequence). J gave up 0 bases and V 4 bases, and 9 bases lay outside the gene matches. The CDR3 is 17 residues long. DNA for the CDR3: TGTGCCAGCAGCCGGACCACTAGCGGGACTTTCTCCTACGAGCAGTACTTC. Protein sequence: CASSRTTSGTFSYEQYF.

The chain couples TRBV24-1 to TRBJ1-1; the match to TRBD1 covers 7 bases. Germline-derived CDR1 and CDR2 are KGHDR and SFDVKD. The trim removed 7 bases at V and 0 bases at J, leaving 10 bases unmatched. This CDR3 has 16 residues. The CDR3 DNA reads TGTGCCACCAGATCGGGACAGAGCCGCATGAACACTGAAGCTTTCTTT. Translated: CATRSGQSRMNTEAFF.

This rearrangement joins TRBV7-3 to TRBJ2-1, with 9 positions matching TRBD1. V was pared by 0 bases and J by 15 bases, with 6 bases of the junction left unmatched. The CDR3 is made up of 13 amino acids. CDR1 and CDR2 (germline): SGHTA, FQGTGA. CDR3 DNA: TGTGCCAGCAGCTTAACAGGCGGGACAGGGCTGTTCTTC. This translates into CASSLTGGTGLFF.

V and J are TRBV18 and TRBJ2-2; 7 bases agree with TRBD1. CDR1 and CDR2 (germline): KGHSH, LQKENI. This CDR3 spans 17 amino acids. V lost 6 bases to trimming and J lost 0 bases; unmatched junction nucleotides: 10. The CDR3 nucleotides are TGTGCCAGCTCGTCGTACAGGGGACCAACGAACACCGGGGAGCTGTTTTTT. Protein sequence: CASSSYRGPTNTGELFF.

This clone was observed once. The chain joins TRBV7-9 to TRBJ2-6; D unresolved. Trimming stripped 2 bases from V and 0 bases from J, with 8 bases between. The germline gives CDR1 SEHNR, CDR2 FQNEAQ (reference sequence). This CDR3 has 16 amino acids. The CDR3 is CASSLKRFSGANVLTF. CDR3 sequence (DNA): TGTGCCAGCAGCTTAAAACGATTCTCTGGGGCCAACGTCCTGACTTTC.

The chain couples TRBV27 to TRBJ1-2; D is ambiguous. The ends were cut back, 4 bases at V and 0 bases at J, with 15 bases in the middle. The CDR3 length is 16 residues. CDR1 is MNHEY, CDR2 SMNVEV, per germline (reference sequence). The CDR3 is CASSSTSAATNYGYTF. DNA for the CDR3: TGTGCCAGCAGTTCTACCTCCGCAGCGACTAACTATGGCTACACCTTC.

J is TRBJ1-1 and V is TRBV5-4; 8 positions agree with TRBD1. Looked up from germline, CDR1 is SGHNT and CDR2 is YYREEE (reference sequence). V lost 5 bases and J lost 10; bases outside the gene matches: 10. This CDR3 is 13 amino acids long. The CDR3 sequence is CASSNRGSPGAFF. CDR3 coding DNA: TGTGCCAGCAGTAACAGGGGGAGCCCAGGAGCTTTCTTT.

V usage is TRBV28 and J usage is TRBJ1-3; 8 nucleotides line up with TRBD1. Germline CDR1 MDHEN, CDR2 SYDVKM. The CDR3 runs to 16 residues. Losses at the gene ends were 3 bases for V and 0 bases for J; bases not matched to a gene: 4. The CDR3 is CASSFGQGVSGNTIYF. CDR3 bases: TGTGCCAGCAGTTTCGGACAGGGTGTCTCTGGAAACACCATATATTTT.

The rearrangement links TRBV7-9 to TRBJ2-2; 9 bases line up with TRBD2. This CDR3 has 14 amino acids. J lost 7 bases, V lost 5 bases, and 5 bases had no gene match. The V gene's germline CDR1 is SEHNR and CDR2 FQNEAQ (reference sequence). CDR3 DNA sequence: TGTGCCAGCAGCGCTCTAGCGGGACACGGGGAGCTGTTTTTT. It specifies CASSALAGHGELFF.

The rearrangement uses TRBV6-5 and TRBJ1-1, with D possibly matching TRBD1 (6 bases). The CDR3 consists of 16 residues. Germline V CDR1 and CDR2: MNHEY, SVGAGI. The germline V and J ends were trimmed by 0 bases and 1 base, with 12 bases remaining between them. In nucleotides, the CDR3 is TGTGCCAGCAGTTACTCGACGGGGGCTACGAACACTGAAGCTTTCTTT. It yields the protein CASSYSTGATNTEAFF.

The V and J genes are TRBV6-5 and TRBJ1-6, with D maybe TRBD1 (5 bases). The CDR3 has 14 amino acids. V lost 6 bases, J lost 10 bases, and 16 bases lay in between. Germline-derived CDR1 and CDR2 are MNHEY and SVGAGI. The CDR3 region is CASSASGIVSPLHF. As DNA, the CDR3 is TGTGCCAGCAGCGCATCAGGGATAGTCTCACCCCTCCACTTT.

A few counts support this clone. This sample includes further DNA sequences coding for the same CDR3. The chain is built from TRBV7-2 and TRBJ1-2, with D perhaps TRBD1 (5 bases). V shed 4 bases and J shed 8 bases, with 17 bases lying between them. The V gene's germline CDR1 is SGHTA and CDR2 FQGNSA. This CDR3 is built from 14 residues. CDR3 region: CASSSRTGDYGYTF. The CDR3 region has the DNA TGTGCCAGCAGCTCAAGGACGGGGGATTACGGCTACACCTTC. The full variable domain, its missing parts supplied by reference TRBV7-2 and TRBJ1-2, is GAGVSQSPSNKVTEKGKDVELRCDPISGHTALYWYRQSLGQGLEFLIYFQGNSAPDKSGLPSDRFSAERTGGSVSTLTIQRTQQEDSAVYLCASSSRTGDYGYTFGSGTRLTVV.